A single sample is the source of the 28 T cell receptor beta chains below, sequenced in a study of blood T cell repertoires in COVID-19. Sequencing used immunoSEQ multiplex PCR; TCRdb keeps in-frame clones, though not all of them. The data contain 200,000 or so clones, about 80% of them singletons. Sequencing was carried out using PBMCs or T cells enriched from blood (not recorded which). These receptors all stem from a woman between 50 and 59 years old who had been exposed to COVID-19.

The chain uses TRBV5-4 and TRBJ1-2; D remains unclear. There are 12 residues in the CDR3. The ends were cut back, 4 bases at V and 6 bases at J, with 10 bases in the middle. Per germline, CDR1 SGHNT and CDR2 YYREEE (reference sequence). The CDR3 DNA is TGTGCCAGCAGCCAAAACAATAATGGCTACACCTTC. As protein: CASSQNNNGYTF.

The CDR3 protein is CASGTSGANNEQFF. In DNA form, the CDR3 reads TGTGCCAGTGGTACTAGCGGGGCTAACAATGAGCAGTTCTTC. V is TRBV19 and J is TRBJ2-1; 10 positions match TRBD2. V lost 8 bases and J lost 5; bases outside the gene matches: 6. The germline V gene encodes CDR1 LNHDA and CDR2 SQIVND (reference sequence). The CDR3 extends over 14 amino acids.

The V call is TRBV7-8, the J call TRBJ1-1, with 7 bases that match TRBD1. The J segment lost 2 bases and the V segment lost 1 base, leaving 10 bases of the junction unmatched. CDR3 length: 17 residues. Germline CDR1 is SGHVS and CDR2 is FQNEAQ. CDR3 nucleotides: TGTGCCAGCAGCTTAGGGTCGGACAGGAGCTTCAACACTGAAGCTTTCTTT. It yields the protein CASSLGSDRSFNTEAFF. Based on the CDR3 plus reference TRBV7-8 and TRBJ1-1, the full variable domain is GAGVSQSPRYKVAKRGQDVALRCDPISGHVSLFWYQQALGQGPEFLTYFQNEAQLDKSGLPSDRFFAERPEGSVSTLKIQRTQQEDSAVYLCASSLGSDRSFNTEAFFGQGTRLTVV.

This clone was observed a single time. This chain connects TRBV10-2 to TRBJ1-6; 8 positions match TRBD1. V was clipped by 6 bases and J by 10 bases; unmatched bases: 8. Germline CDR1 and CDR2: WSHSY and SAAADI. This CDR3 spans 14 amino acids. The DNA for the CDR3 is TGCGCCAGCAGGCTAGACAGGGGAAGGTCACCCCTCCACTTT. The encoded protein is CASRLDRGRSPLHF.

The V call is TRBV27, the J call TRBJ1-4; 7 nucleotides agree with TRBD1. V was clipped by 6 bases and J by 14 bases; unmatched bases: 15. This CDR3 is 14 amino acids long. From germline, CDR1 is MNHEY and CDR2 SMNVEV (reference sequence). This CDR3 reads CASSFDRENLRLFF. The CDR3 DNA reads TGTGCCAGCAGCTTTGACAGGGAGAATTTAAGGCTGTTTTTT.

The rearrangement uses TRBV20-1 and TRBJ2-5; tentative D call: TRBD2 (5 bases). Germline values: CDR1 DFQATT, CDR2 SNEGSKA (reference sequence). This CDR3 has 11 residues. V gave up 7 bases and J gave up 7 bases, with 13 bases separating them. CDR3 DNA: TGCAGTGAGGAGCTACGGGGGACCCAGTACTTC. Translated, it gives CSEELRGTQYF.

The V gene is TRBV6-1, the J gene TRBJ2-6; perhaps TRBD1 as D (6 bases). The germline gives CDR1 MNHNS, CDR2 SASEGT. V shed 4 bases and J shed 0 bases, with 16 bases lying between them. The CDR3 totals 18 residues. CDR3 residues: CASSVSGTPLSGANVLTF. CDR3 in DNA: TGTGCCAGCAGTGTGTCGGGGACACCTCTCTCTGGGGCCAACGTCCTGACTTTC.

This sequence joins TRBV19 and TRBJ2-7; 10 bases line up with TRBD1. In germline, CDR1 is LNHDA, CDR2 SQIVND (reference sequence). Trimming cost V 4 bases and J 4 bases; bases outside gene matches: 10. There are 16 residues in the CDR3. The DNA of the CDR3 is TGTGCCAGTAGTAGGCACGGACAGGGGGAGATGTACGAGCAGTACTTC. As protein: CASSRHGQGEMYEQYF.

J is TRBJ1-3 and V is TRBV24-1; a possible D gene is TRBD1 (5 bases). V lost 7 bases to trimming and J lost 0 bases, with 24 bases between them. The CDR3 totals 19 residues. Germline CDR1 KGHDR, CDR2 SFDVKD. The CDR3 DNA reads TGTGCCACCAGCCCGCCTTCTATGGGGCACCTCAACTCTGGAAACACCATATATTTT. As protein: CATSPPSMGHLNSGNTIYF.

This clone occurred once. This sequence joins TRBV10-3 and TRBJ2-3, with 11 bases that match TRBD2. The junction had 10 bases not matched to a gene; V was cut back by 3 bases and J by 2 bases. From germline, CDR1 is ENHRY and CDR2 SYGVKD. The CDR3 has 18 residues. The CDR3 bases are TGTGCCATCAGTGACTATAAACTAGCGGGGGTTGCCACAGATACGCAGTATTTT. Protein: CAISDYKLAGVATDTQYF.

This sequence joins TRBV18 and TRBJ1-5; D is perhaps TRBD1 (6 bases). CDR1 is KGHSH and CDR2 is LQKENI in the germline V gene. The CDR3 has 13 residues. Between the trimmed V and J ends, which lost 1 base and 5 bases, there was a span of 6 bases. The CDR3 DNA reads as TGTGCCAGCTCACCACAGGGGGATCAGCCCCAGCATTTT. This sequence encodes CASSPQGDQPQHF.

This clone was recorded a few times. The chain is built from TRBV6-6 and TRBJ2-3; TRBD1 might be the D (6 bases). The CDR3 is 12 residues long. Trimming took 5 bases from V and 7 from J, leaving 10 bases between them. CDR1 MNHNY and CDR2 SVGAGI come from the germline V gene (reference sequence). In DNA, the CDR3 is TGTGCCAGCAGTCCGGGGACAAATACGCAGTATTTT. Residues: CASSPGTNTQYF.

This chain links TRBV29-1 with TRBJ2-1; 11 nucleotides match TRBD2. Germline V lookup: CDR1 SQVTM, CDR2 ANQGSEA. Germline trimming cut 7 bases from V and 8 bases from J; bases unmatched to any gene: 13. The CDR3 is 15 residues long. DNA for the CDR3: TGCAGCGCCCCTGGGAGTAGCGGGGGGGCCGATGAGCAGTTCTTC. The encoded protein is CSAPGSSGGADEQFF.

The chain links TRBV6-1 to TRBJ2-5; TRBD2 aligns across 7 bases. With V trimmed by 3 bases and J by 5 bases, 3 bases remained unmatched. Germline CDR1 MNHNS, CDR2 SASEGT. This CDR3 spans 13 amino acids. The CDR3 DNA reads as TGTGCCAGCAGTGAGTGGGGGGGGGAGACCCAGTACTTC. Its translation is CASSEWGGETQYF.

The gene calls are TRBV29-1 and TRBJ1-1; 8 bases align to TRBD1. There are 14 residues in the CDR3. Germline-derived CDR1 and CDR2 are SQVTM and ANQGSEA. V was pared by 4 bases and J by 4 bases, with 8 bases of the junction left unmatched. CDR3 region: CSVVLDRAPTEAFF. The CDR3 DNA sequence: TGCAGCGTTGTCTTGGACAGGGCCCCCACTGAAGCTTTCTTT.

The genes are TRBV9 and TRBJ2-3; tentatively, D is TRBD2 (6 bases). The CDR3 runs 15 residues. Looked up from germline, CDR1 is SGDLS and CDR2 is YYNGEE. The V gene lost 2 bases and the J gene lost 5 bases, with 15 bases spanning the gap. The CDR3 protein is CASSVSRGGVDTQYF. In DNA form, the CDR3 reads TGTGCCAGCAGCGTCTCGAGAGGAGGGGTAGATACGCAGTATTTT. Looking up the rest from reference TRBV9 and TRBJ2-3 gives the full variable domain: DSGVTQTPKHLITATGQRVTLRCSPRSGDLSVYWYQQSLDQGLQFLIQYYNGEERAKGNILERFSAQQFPDLHSELNLSSLELGDSALYFCASSVSRGGVDTQYFGPGTRLTVL.

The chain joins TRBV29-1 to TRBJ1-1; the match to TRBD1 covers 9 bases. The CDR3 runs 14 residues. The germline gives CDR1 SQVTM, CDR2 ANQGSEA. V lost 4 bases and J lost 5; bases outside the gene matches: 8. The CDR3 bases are TGCAGCGTTGCAACAGGGGGCGATTGGACTGAAGCTTTCTTT. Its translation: CSVATGGDWTEAFF. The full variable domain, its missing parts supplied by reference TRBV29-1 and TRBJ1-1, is SAVISQKPSRDICQRGTSLTIQCQVDSQVTMMFWYRQQPGQSLTLIATANQGSEATYESGFVIDKFPISRPNLTFSTLTVSNMSPEDSSIYLCSVATGGDWTEAFFGQGTRLTVV.

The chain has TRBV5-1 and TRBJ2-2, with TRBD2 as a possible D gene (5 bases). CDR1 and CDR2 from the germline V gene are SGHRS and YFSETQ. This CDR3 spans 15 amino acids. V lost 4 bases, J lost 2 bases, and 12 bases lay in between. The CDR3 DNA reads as TGCGCCAGCAGCACCGGACGGGGAAACACCGGGGAGCTGTTTTTT. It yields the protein CASSTGRGNTGELFF.

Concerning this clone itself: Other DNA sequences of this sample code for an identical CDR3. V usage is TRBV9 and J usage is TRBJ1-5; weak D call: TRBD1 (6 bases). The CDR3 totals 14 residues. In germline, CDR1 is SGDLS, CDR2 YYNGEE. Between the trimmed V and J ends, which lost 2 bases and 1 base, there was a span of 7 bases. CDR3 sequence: CASSVGQSNQPQHF. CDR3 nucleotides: TGTGCCAGCAGCGTTGGACAGAGCAATCAGCCCCAGCATTTT.

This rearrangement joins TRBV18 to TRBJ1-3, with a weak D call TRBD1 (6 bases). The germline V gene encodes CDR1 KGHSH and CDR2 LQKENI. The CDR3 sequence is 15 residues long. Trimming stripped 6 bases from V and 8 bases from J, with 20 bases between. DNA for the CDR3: TGTGCCAGCTCCGCCGGGACACCGATAGAGGACACCATATATTTT. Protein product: CASSAGTPIEDTIYF.

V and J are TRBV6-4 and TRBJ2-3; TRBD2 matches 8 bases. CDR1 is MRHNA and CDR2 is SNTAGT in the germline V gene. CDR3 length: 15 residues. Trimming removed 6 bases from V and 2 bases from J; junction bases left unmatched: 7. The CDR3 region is CASSPRGGTTDTQYF. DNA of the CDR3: TGTGCCAGCAGCCCCCGCGGGGGGACCACAGATACGCAGTATTTT.

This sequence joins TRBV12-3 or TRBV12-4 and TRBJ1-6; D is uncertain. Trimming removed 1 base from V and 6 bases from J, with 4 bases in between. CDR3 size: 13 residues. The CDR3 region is CASSLELNSPLHF. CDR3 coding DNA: TGTGCCAGCAGTTTAGAACTTAATTCACCCCTCCACTTT.

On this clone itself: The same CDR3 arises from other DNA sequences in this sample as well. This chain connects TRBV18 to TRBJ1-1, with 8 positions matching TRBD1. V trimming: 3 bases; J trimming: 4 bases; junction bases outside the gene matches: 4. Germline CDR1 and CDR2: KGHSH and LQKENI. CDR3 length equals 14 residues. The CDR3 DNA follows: TGTGCCAGCTCACCCAGGGGGCAGAGCACTGAAGCTTTCTTT. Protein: CASSPRGQSTEAFF.

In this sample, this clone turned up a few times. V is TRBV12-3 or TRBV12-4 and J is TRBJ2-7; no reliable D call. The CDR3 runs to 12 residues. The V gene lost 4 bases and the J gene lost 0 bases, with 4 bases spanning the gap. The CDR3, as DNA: TGTGCCAGCAGTTCCCTCTCCTACGAGCAGTACTTC. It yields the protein CASSSLSYEQYF.

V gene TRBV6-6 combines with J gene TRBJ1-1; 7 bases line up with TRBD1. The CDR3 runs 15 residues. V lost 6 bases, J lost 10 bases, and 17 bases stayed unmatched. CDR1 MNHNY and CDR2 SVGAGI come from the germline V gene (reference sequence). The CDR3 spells CASRRPQDRRYGAFF. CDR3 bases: TGTGCCAGCAGACGTCCCCAGGACAGGCGGTACGGAGCTTTCTTT.

The CDR3 here is CASSPNRLAGPNTGELFF. CDR3 DNA sequence: TGTGCCAGCAGTCCTAATCGACTAGCGGGACCTAACACCGGGGAGCTGTTTTTT. The chain uses TRBV27 and TRBJ2-2; TRBD2 matches 11 bases. Germline CDR1 MNHEY, CDR2 SMNVEV (reference sequence). The CDR3 is made up of 18 amino acids. With 5 bases clipped from V and 2 bases from J, the junction kept 10 bases outside the gene matches.

CDR3 sequence: CAISGISGNTIYF. For the CDR3, the DNA is TGTGCCATCAGCGGGATCAGCGGAAACACCATATATTTT. This chain links TRBV10-3 with TRBJ1-3, with D unresolved. With 6 bases removed from V and 4 bases from J, the gap between germline ends came to 10 bases. This CDR3 contains 13 residues. Looked up from germline, CDR1 is ENHRY and CDR2 is SYGVKD.

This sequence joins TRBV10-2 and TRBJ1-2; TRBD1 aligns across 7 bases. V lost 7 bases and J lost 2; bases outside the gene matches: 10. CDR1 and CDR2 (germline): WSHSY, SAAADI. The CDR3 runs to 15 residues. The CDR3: CASKKGQGENYGYTF. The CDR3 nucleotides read TGCGCCAGCAAGAAAGGGCAGGGGGAGAACTATGGCTACACCTTC.